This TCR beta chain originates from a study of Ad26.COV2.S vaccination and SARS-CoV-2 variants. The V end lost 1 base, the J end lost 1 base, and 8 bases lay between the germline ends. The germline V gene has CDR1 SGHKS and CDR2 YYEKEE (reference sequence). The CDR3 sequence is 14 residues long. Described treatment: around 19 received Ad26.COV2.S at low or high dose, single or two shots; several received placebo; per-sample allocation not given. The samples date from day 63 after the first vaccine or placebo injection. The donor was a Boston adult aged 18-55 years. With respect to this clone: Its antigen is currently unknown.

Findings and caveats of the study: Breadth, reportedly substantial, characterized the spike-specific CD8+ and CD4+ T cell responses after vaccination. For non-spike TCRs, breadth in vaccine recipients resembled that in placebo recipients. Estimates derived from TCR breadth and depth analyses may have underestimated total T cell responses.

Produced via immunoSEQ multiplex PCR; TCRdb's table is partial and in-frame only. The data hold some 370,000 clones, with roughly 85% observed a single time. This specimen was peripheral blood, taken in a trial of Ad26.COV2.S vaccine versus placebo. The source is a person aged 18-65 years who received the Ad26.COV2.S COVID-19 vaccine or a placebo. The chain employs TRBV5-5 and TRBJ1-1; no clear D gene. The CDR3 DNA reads TGTGCCAGCAGCTTGAGGCGGGGGAACACTGAAGCTTTCTTT. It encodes CASSLRRGNTEAFF.